One and the same sample provided the 10 T cell receptor beta chains below, sequenced in a study of siplizumab effects on memory and regulatory T cells (dated by TCRdb to about 2019). Receptor amplification or capture employed the immunoSEQ multiplex PCR assay. Imported from immuneACCESS, the table was reduced by TCRdb to in-frame sequences with V and J called. These copies leave out some clones; in studies compared against another copy, an unresolved V gene accounts for under half, and the cause of the remainder is not known. Here the sample has about 57,000 clones; around four fifths occur a single time. About 3.5% of the sample lies in the top ten. Input material: memory CD4+ T cells sorted from blood. According to the study, the label for this sample's cell subset or site signals: unstimulated CD4+ memory T cells. The receptors originated from a human donor in good health.

The chain is built from TRBV30 and TRBJ1-2, with D unresolved. CDR1 GTSNPN and CDR2 SVGIG come from the germline V gene (reference sequence). V was trimmed by 7 bases and J by 9 bases, leaving 12 bases between them. CDR3 size: 10 residues. CDR3 nucleotide sequence: TGTGCCTACTCGGACCTGAGCTACACCTTC. Protein sequence: CAYSDLSYTF.

This chain links TRBV5-1 with TRBJ2-3; possible D gene TRBD1, 7 bases. With 4 bases removed from V and 4 bases from J, the gap between germline ends came to 19 bases. This CDR3 is 16 amino acids long. The V gene's germline CDR1 is SGHRS and CDR2 YFSETQ. The CDR3 is CASSRGLASSPDTQYF. The CDR3 coding sequence is TGCGCCAGCAGCAGGGGGCTAGCGTCTTCGCCAGATACGCAGTATTTT.

This chain connects TRBV28 to TRBJ2-2; D uncertain. V lost 2 bases, J lost 2 bases, and 12 bases lay in between. CDR3 length: 16 residues. Germline-derived CDR1 and CDR2 are MDHEN and SYDVKM. The DNA of the CDR3 is TGTGCCAGCAGTTTAAAGGTTACGACCAACACCGGGGAGCTGTTTTTT. Protein sequence: CASSLKVTTNTGELFF.

V is TRBV27 and J is TRBJ1-4; D is undetermined. With 5 bases removed from V and 0 bases from J, the gap between germline ends came to 7 bases. This CDR3 comprises 14 residues. The V gene's germline CDR1 is MNHEY and CDR2 SMNVEV (reference sequence). The CDR3 here is CASSATSTNEKLFF. Here the CDR3 DNA reads TGTGCCAGCAGTGCGACCTCAACTAATGAAAAACTGTTTTTT.

The gene calls are TRBV19 and TRBJ2-6, with 7 positions matching TRBD1. Losses at the gene ends were 8 bases for V and 3 bases for J; bases not matched to a gene: 4. CDR3 length equals 14 residues. The germline V gene encodes CDR1 LNHDA and CDR2 SQIVND (reference sequence). DNA for the CDR3: TGTGCCAGTTCGAGACAGGGTGGGGCCAACGTCCTGACTTTC. It encodes CASSRQGGANVLTF.

The V call is TRBV4-2, the J call TRBJ1-2; 7 bases line up with TRBD1. V was clipped by 3 bases and J by 0 bases; unmatched bases: 10. The CDR3 is 17 residues long. Germline V gene sequence: CDR1 LGHNA, CDR2 YNFKEQ. CDR3 protein: CASSQATQGVANYGYTF. CDR3 DNA sequence: TGTGCCAGCAGCCAGGCGACCCAGGGGGTAGCTAACTATGGCTACACCTTC.

J is TRBJ2-7 and V is TRBV4-2; D gene ambiguous. The CDR3 covers 13 residues. Looked up from germline, CDR1 is LGHNA and CDR2 is YNFKEQ. V dropped 0 bases and J dropped 4 bases, with 7 bases sitting between them. The CDR3 nucleotides are TGTGCCAGCAGCCAAGATCTGAAGTACGAGCAGTACTTC. Translated, it gives CASSQDLKYEQYF.

CDR3 sequence reads: CASSFRGESNNSPLHF. CDR3 DNA sequence: TGCGCCAGCAGCTTCCGGGGGGAGAGTAATAATTCACCCCTCCACTTT. The chain joins TRBV5-1 to TRBJ1-6, with D maybe TRBD1 (5 bases). CDR1 SGHRS and CDR2 YFSETQ come from the germline V gene. V shed 2 bases and J shed 5 bases, with 14 bases lying between them. The CDR3 runs 16 residues.

CDR3 amino acids: CASSQDIQDTNEKLFF. In DNA, the CDR3 is TGTGCCAGCAGCCAAGATATCCAGGACACCAATGAAAAACTGTTTTTT. The genes are TRBV4-2 and TRBJ1-4; D possibly corresponds to TRBD1 (5 bases). The V and J ends lost 0 bases and 5 bases respectively, with 13 bases between them. The CDR3 loop spans 16 amino acids. Germline values: CDR1 LGHNA, CDR2 YNFKEQ.

This rearrangement joins TRBV6-1 to TRBJ2-7; D not certain. V gave up 6 bases and J gave up 12 bases, with 21 bases separating them. CDR3 length: 13 amino acids. Germline V gene lookup returns CDR1 MNHNS and CDR2 SASEGT. CDR3 sequence: CASSPFGTRSWYF. CDR3 DNA sequence: TGTGCCAGCAGCCCATTCGGAACGCGAAGTTGGTACTTC.